This T cell receptor (beta chain) was recorded in a study of OX40 agonist ivuxolimab in advanced cancers. Individuals having autoimmune disease history or systemic immunosuppression were not enrolled. The repertoire was sequenced with immunoSEQ multiplex PCR; TCRdb's copy has only in-frame clones and lacks some. Of approximately 41,000 clones in the sample, roughly 80% were seen once. Study-wide results and caveats: Also present in some nonresponders was a low level of normalized T-cell clonal expansion. Averaging showed that CD8+ T cells had more expanded clones than CD4+ did.

The germline V gene has CDR1 GTSNPN and CDR2 SVGIG (reference sequence). Germline trimming cut 7 bases from V and 9 bases from J; bases unmatched to any gene: 8. This CDR3 spans 13 amino acids. Points on this clone: Its antigen is currently unknown.

The sequencing here drew on CD4+ or CD8+ T cells sorted from blood, taken in a trial of the OX40 agonist ivuxolimab. The genes are TRBV30 and TRBJ2-4, with TRBD1 identical over 11 bases. This sequence was found in an adult with an advanced solid tumor such as melanoma, head and neck, liver or kidney cancer. The CDR3 nucleotides are TGTGCCTCTTCCGTGGGACAGGGGGGCATTCAGTACTTC. Translating it yields CASSVGQGGIQYF.